What follows is one TCR beta chain and its context. Antigen: not known. The entry originates in a study of T cell responses to AZD1222 COVID-19 vaccine. Germline assignment: CDR1 SGHDN and CDR2 FVKESK. Trimming removed 1 base from V and 5 bases from J, with 12 bases in between. The CDR3 has 14 amino acids. Study-level points and caveats: Repertoires were obtained only post-peak T cell response. Baseline serostatus was positive in only six AZD1222 recipients. Across the whole spike, CD4 TCRs peaked at regions 160-218 and 743-854.

Libraries were prepared by immunoSEQ multiplex PCR; TCRdb keeps only in-frame clonotypes and omits some of them. Of 150,000 or so clones in the sample, about 92% are singletons; the top ten hold about 3.8%. V usage is TRBV14 and J usage is TRBJ2-7; D is possibly TRBD1 (5 bases). The receptor was derived from an adult who received the AZD1222 COVID-19 vaccine. The sequencing here drew on peripheral blood, taken 28 days after the second AZD1222 dose. The CDR3 here is CASSQAGRVHEQYF. CDR3 nucleotides: TGTGCCAGCAGCCAAGCAGGCAGGGTTCACGAGCAGTACTTC.